The clone carrying this TCR beta chain was seen more than once but under ten times. Its cognate antigen is unknown. The source of the sample is a study of CD8+CD57+ T cells in acquired aplastic anemia. Study-wide background: Sorted cells (CD4+ and CD8+) yielded DNA amounts that averaged about 3.1 ug.

Study results and limitations: Patients and controls shared about 30 CD8+ CDR3 sequences. Patients and healthy controls showed no significant CD8+ Simpson's diversity difference.

The study profiled TCR beta VDJ and CDR3 using genomic DNA as template. TCRdb redid the calling of the reads with MiXCR, one entry per CDR3 protein. The sample consists of roughly 170,000 distinct CDR3 sequences, 63% of them appearing once. This CDR3 spans 15 amino acids. The V end was cut by 2 bases, the J end by 3 bases, with 12 bases between. Germline values: CDR1 KGHDR, CDR2 SFDVKD. The sequenced sample consisted of sorted CD4+, CD8+, or CD8+CD57+ T cells (not recorded which) from PBMCs. The rearrangement joins TRBV24-1 to TRBJ1-1, with TRBD1 as a possible D gene (5 bases). The sequence came from a human donor in good health. CDR3 sequence: CATSDSGRADTEAFF. CDR3 DNA: TGTGCCACCAGTGATTCAGGGAGAGCGGACACTGAAGCTTTCTTT.